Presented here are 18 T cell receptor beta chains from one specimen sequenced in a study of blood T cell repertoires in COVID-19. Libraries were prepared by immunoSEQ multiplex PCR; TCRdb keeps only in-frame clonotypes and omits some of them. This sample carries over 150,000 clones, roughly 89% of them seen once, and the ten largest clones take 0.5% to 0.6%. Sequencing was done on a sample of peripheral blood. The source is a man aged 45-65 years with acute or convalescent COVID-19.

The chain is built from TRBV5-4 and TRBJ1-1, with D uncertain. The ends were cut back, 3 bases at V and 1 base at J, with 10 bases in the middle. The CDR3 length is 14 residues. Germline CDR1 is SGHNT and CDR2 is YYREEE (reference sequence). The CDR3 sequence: CASSSPGTNTEAFF. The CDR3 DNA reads TGTGCCAGCAGCTCTCCGGGAACGAACACTGAAGCTTTCTTT.

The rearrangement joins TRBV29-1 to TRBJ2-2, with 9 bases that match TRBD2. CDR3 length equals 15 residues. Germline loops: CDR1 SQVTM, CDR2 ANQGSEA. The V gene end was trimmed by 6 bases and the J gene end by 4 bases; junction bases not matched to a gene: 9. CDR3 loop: CSVAGLAGVTGELFF. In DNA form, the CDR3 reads TGCAGCGTGGCCGGGTTAGCGGGAGTCACCGGGGAGCTGTTTTTT.

DNA for the CDR3: TGTGCCAGTAGTAGGGGGGAGCGGGAGGGTTACAATGAGCAGTTCTTC. This sequence encodes CASSRGEREGYNEQFF. The chain employs TRBV19 and TRBJ2-1; the match to TRBD2 covers 10 bases. Germline V gene data show CDR1 as LNHDA and CDR2 as SQIVND (reference sequence). J was trimmed by 4 bases and V by 4 bases; bases with no gene match: 7. This CDR3 is built from 16 residues.

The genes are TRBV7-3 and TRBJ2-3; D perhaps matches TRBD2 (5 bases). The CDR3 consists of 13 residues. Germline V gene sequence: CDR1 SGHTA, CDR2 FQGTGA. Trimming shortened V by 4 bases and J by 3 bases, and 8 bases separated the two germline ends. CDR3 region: CASSSDLTDTQYF. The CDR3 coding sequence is TGTGCCAGCAGCTCGGACTTGACAGATACGCAGTATTTT.

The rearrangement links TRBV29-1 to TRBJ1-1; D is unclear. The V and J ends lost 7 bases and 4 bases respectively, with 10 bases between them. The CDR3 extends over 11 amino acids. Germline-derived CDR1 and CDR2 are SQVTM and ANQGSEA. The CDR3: CSGKGGTEAFF. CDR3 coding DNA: TGCAGCGGTAAGGGAGGCACTGAAGCTTTCTTT.

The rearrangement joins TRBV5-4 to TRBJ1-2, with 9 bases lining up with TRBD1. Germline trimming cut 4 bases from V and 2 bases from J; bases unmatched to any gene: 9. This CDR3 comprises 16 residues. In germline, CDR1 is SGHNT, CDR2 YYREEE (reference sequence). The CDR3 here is CASSPELTGGNYGYTF. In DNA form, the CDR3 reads TGTGCCAGCAGCCCTGAGTTGACAGGGGGAAACTATGGCTACACCTTC.

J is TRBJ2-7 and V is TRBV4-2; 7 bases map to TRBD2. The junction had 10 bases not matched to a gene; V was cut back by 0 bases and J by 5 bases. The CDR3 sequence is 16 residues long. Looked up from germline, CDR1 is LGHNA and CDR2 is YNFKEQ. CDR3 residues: CASSQDSYAGVDEQYF. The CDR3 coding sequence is TGTGCCAGCAGCCAAGATTCTTACGCGGGAGTGGACGAGCAGTACTTC.

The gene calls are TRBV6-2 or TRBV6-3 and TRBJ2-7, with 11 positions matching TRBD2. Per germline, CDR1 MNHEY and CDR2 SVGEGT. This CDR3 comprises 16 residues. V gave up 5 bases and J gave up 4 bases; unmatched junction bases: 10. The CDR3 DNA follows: TGTGCCAGCAGTAACCCGACTAGCGGGGCATCATACGAGCAGTACTTC. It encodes CASSNPTSGASYEQYF.

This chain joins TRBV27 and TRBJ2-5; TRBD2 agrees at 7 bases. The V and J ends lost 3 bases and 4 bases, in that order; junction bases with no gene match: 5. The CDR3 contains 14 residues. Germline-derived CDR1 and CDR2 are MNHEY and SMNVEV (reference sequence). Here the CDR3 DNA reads TGTGCCAGCAGTTTTGGCAGGGAGGGAGAGACCCAGTACTTC. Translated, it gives CASSFGREGETQYF.

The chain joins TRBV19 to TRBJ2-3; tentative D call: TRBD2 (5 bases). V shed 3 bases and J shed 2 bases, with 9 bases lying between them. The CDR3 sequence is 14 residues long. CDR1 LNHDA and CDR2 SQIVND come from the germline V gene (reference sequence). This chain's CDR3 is CASSMLEVTDTQYF. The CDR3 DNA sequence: TGTGCCAGTAGTATGTTGGAGGTCACAGATACGCAGTATTTT.

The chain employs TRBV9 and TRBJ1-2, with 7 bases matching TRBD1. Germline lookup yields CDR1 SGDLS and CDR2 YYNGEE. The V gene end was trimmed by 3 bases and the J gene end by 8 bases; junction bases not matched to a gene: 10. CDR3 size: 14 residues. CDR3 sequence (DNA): TGTGCCAGCAGCGGTTCACAGGGGCCCCAAGGCTACACCTTC. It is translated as CASSGSQGPQGYTF.

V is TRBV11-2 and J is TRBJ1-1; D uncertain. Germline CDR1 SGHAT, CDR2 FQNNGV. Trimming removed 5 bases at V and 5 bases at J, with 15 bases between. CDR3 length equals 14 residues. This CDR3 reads CASSREGTGTEAFF. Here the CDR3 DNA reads TGTGCCAGCAGCCGGGAGGGAACGGGGACTGAAGCTTTCTTT.

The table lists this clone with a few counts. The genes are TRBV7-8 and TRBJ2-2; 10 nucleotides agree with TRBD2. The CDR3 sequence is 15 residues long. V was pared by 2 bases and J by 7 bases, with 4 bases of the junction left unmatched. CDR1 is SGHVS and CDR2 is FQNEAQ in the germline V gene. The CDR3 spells CASSLSSGGFGELFF. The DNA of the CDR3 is TGTGCCAGCAGCTTATCTAGCGGGGGTTTCGGGGAGCTGTTTTTT.

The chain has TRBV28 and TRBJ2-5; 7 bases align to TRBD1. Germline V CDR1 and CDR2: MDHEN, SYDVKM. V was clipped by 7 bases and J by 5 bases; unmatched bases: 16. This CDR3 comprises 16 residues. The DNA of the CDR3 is TGTGCCAGCATTAACCAACAGGGGAGTGGAAAGGAGACCCAGTACTTC. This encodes CASINQQGSGKETQYF.

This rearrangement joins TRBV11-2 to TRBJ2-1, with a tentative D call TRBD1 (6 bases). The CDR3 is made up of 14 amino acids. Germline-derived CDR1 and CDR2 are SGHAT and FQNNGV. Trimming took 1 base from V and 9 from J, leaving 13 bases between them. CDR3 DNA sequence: TGTGCCAGCAGCTTAGGGGTTGGACAGTTTGAGCAGTTCTTC. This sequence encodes CASSLGVGQFEQFF.

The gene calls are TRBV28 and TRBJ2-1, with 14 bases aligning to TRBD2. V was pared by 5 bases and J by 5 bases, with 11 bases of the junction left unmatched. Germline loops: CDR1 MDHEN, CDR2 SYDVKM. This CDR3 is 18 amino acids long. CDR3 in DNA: TGTGCCAGCAGTCCAGCCGGGACTAGCGGGAGAGGCCACAATGAGCAGTTCTTC. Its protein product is CASSPAGTSGRGHNEQFF.

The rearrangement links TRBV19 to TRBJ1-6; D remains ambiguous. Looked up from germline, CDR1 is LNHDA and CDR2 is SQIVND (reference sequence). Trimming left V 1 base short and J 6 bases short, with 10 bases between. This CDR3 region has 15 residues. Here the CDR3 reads CASSIVAEINSPLHF. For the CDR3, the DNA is TGTGCCAGTAGTATAGTTGCGGAGATTAATTCACCCCTCCACTTT.

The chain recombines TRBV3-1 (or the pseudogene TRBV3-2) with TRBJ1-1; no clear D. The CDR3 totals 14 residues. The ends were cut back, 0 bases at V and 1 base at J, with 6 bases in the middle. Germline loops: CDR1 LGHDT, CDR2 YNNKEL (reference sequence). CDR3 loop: CASSQEGQNTEAFF. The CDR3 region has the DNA TGTGCCAGCAGCCAAGAGGGCCAGAACACTGAAGCTTTCTTT.